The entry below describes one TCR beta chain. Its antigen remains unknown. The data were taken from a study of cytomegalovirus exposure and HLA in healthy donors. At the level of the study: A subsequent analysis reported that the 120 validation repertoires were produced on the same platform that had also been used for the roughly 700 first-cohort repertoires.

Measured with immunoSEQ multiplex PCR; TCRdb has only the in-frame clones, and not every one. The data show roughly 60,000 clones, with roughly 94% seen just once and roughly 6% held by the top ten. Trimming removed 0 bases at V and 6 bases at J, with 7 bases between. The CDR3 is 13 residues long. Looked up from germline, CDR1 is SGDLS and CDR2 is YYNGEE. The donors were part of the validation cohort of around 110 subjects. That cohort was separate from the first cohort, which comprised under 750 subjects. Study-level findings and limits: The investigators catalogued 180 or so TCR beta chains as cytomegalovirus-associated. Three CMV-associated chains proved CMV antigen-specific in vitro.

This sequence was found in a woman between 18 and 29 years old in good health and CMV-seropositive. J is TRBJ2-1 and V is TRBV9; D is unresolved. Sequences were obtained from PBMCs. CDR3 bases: TGTGCCAGCAGCGTAGGGGCTGCCAATGAGCAGTTCTTC. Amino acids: CASSVGAANEQFF. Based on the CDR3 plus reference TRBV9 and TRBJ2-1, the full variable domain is DSGVTQTPKHLITATGQRVTLRCSPRSGDLSVYWYQQSLDQGLQFLIQYYNGEERAKGNILERFSAQQFPDLHSELNLSSLELGDSALYFCASSVGAANEQFFGPGTRLTVL.